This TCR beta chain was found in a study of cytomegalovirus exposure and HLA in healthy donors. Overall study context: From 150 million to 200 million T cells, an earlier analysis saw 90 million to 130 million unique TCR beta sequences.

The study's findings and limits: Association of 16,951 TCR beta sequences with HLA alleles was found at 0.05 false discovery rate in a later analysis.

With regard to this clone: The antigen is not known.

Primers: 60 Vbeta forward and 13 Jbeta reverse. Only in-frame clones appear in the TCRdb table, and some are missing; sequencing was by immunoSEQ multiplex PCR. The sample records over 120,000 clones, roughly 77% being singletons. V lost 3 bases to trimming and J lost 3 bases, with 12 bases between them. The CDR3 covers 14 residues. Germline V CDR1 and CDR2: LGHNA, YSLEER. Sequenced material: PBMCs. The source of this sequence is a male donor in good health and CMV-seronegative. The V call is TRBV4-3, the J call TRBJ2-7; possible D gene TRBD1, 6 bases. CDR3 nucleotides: TGCGCCAGCAGCCAGCGTCACAGGGACTACGAGCAGTACTTC. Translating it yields CASSQRHRDYEQYF.